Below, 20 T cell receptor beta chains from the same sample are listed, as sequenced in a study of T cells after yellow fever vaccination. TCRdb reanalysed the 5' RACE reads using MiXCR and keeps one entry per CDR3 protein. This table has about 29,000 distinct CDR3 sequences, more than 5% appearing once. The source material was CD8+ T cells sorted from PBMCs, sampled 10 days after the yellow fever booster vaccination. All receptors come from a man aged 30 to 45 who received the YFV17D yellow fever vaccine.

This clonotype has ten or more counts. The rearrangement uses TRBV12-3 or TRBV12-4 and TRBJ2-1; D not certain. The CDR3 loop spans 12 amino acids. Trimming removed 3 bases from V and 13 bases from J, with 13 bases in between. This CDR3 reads CASSLGAGLQFF. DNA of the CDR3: TGTGCCAGCAGTTTGGGTGCCGGGTTACAGTTCTTC.

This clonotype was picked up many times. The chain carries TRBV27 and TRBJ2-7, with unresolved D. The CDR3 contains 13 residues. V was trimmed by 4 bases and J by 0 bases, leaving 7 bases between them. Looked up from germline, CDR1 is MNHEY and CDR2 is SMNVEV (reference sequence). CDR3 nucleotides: TGTGCCAGCAGTTCCGACCCCTCCTACGAGCAGTACTTC. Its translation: CASSSDPSYEQYF.

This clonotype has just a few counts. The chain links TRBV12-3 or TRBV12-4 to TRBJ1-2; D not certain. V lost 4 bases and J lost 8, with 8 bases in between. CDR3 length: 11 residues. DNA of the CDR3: TGTGCCAGCAGTTCCGGGAGCGGCTACACCTTC. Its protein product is CASSSGSGYTF.

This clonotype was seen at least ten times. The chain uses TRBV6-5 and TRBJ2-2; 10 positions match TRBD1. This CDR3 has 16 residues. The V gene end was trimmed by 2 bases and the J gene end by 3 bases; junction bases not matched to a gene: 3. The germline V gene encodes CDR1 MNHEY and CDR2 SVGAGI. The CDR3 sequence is CASSYGTGVYTGELFF. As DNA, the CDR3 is TGTGCCAGCAGTTACGGGACAGGGGTGTACACCGGGGAGCTGTTTTTT.

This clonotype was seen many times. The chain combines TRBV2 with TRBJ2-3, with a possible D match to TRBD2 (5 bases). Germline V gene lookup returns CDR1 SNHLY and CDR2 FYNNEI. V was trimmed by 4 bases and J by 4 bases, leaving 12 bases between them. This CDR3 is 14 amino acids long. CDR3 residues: CASSGELRADTQYF. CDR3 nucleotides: TGTGCCAGCAGTGGGGAGTTGAGGGCAGATACGCAGTATTTT.

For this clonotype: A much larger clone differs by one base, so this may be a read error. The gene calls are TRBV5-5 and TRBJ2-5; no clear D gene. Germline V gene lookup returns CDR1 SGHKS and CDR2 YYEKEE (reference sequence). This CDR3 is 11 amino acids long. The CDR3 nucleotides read TGTGCCACCAGCGTTCAAGAGACCCAGTACTTC. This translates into CATSVQETQYF.

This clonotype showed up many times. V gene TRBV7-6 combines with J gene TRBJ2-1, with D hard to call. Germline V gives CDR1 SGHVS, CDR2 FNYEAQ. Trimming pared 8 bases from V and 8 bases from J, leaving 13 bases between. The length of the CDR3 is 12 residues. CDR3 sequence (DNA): TGTGCCAGCGGAACTTCCCTCGATGAGCAGTTCTTC. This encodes CASGTSLDEQFF.

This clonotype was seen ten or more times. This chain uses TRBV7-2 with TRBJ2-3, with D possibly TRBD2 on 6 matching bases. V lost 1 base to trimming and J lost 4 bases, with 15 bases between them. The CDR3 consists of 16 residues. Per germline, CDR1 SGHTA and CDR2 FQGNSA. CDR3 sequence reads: CASSLDAWAGSDTQYF. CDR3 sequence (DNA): TGTGCCAGCAGCTTAGATGCGTGGGCGGGGTCAGATACGCAGTATTTT.

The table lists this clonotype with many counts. CDR3 protein: CASTQEDEQYF. Here the CDR3 DNA reads TGTGCCAGCACCCAGGAGGACGAGCAGTACTTC. This sequence joins TRBV7-8 and TRBJ2-7; D may be TRBD2 (5 bases). This CDR3 is 11 amino acids long. V was shortened by 7 bases and J by 5 bases, with 9 bases between the two germline ends. Germline CDR1 is SGHVS and CDR2 is FQNEAQ.

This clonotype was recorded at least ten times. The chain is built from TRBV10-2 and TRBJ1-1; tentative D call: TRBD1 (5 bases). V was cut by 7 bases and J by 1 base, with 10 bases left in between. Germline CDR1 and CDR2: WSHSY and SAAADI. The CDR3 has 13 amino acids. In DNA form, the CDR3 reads TGCGCCAGCACAGTCGGGGGGAACACTGAAGCTTTCTTT. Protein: CASTVGGNTEAFF.

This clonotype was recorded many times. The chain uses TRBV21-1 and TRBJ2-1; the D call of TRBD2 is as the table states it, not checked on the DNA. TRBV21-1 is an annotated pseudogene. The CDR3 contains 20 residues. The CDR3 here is CASSKKGTSGRAFSDNEQFF. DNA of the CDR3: TGTGCCAGCAGCAAAAAAGGGACTAGCGGGAGGGCCTTTTCAGACAATGAGCAGTTCTTC.

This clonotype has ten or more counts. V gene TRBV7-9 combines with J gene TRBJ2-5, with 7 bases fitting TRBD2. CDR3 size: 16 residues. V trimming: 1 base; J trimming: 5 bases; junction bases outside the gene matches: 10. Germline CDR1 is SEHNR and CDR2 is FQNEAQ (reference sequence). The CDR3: CASSLDRGGVTETQYF. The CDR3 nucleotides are TGTGCCAGCAGCTTAGACCGGGGAGGGGTTACGGAGACCCAGTACTTC.

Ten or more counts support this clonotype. The CDR3 loop reads CASSEEGLAADTQYF. DNA of the CDR3: TGTGCCAGCAGCGAAGAGGGACTAGCGGCAGATACGCAGTATTTT. This chain joins TRBV9 and TRBJ2-3; TRBD2 aligns across 11 bases. V was clipped by 3 bases and J by 4 bases; unmatched bases: 4. Per germline, CDR1 SGDLS and CDR2 YYNGEE. The CDR3 consists of 15 residues.

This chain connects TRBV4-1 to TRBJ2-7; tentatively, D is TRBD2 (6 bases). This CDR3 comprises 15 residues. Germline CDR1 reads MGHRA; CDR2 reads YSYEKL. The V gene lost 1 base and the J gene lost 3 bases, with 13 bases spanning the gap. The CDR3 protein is CASSQVTGESYEQYF. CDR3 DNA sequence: TGCGCCAGCAGCCAAGTTACGGGAGAAAGCTACGAGCAGTACTTC.

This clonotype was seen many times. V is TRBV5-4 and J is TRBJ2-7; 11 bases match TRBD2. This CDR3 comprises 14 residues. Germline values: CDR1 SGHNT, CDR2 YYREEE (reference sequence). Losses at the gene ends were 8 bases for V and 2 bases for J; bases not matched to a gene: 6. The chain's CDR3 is CASRTSGSTYEQYF. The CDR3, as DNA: TGTGCCAGTCGAACTAGCGGGAGTACCTACGAGCAGTACTTC.

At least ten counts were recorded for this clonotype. The CDR3 spells CASSEASASGNTIYF. CDR3 nucleotide sequence: TGTGCCAGCAGTGAAGCTTCAGCCTCTGGAAACACCATATATTTT. The V gene is TRBV6-1, the J gene TRBJ1-3; no clear D gene. This CDR3 is 15 amino acids long. V was pared by 0 bases and J by 0 bases, with 6 bases between. Per the germline V gene, CDR1 is MNHNS and CDR2 is SASEGT.

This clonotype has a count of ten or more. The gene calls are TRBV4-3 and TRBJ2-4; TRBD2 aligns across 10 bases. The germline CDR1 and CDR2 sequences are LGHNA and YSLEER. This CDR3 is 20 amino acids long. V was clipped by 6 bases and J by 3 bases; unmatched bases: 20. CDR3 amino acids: CASSSLTGTSVQKGKNIQYF. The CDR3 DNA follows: TGCGCCAGCAGTTCTCTAACCGGGACTAGCGTCCAGAAAGGCAAAAACATTCAGTACTTC.

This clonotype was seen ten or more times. In DNA, the CDR3 is TGTGCCAGCAGTTTTAGGGGACAGCTACAAGAGACCCAGTACTTC. Amino acid sequence: CASSFRGQLQETQYF. The chain is built from TRBV28 and TRBJ2-5; TRBD1 matches at 7 bases. This CDR3 has 15 amino acids. The J segment lost 2 bases and the V segment lost 3 bases, leaving 6 bases of the junction unmatched. Germline CDR1 reads MDHEN; CDR2 reads SYDVKM.

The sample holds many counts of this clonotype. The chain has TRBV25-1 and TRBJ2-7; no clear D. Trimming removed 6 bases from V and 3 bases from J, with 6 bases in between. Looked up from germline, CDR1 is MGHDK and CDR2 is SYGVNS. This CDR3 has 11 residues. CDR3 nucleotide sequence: TGTGCCAGCAGAATCGGCTACGAGCAGTACTTC. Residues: CASRIGYEQYF.

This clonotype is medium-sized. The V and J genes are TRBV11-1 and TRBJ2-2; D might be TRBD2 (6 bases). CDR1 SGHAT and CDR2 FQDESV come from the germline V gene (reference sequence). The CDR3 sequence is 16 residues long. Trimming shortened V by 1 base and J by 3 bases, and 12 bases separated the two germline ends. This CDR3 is CASSLVGSGYTGELFF. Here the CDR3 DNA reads TGTGCCAGCAGCTTAGTGGGGAGCGGGTACACCGGGGAGCTGTTTTTT. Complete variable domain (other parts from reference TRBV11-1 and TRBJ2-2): EAEVAQSPRYKITEKSQAVAFWCDPISGHATLYWYRQILGQGPELLVQFQDESVVDDSQLPKDRFSAERLKGVDSTLKIQPAELGDSAMYLCASSLVGSGYTGELFFGEGSRLTVL.